The 10 T cell receptor beta chains below were found in one sample sequenced in a study of T cell repertoires in cytomegalovirus infection. These receptors have no identified antigens. Each CDR3 protein is one row after TCRdb ran MiXCR on the reads. The sample has just over 450,000 distinct CDR3 sequences, about 44% seen once. The source material was cultured PBMCs, sampled from culture after CMV antigen stimulation. The receptors were sampled from a human donor in good health (CMV status not recorded). Some clones in this sample may be carry-over from other donors' samples.

V is TRBV6-2 or TRBV6-3 and J is TRBJ2-7, with no clear D. CDR1 and CDR2 from the germline V gene are MNHEY and SVGEGT. The CDR3 consists of 15 residues. V lost 5 bases to trimming and J lost 6 bases, with 20 bases between them. The CDR3: CASSRDLVGRREQYF. The CDR3 DNA is TGTGCCAGCAGTCGCGACTTGGTAGGGCGCCGCGAGCAGTACTTC.

The chain recombines TRBV7-8 with TRBJ2-7; 9 nucleotides align to TRBD1. The CDR3 spans 16 residues. Trimming took 5 bases from V and 4 from J; bases not matched to a gene: 12. Germline-derived CDR1 and CDR2 are SGHVS and FQNEAQ. The DNA for the CDR3 is TGTGCCAGCAGCCCCTCCCCGGGACAGGGTCTTTACGAGCAGTACTTC. Amino acid sequence: CASSPSPGQGLYEQYF. Full variable domain (rest looked up from reference TRBV7-8 and TRBJ2-7): GAGVSQSPRYKVAKRGQDVALRCDPISGHVSLFWYQQALGQGPEFLTYFQNEAQLDKSGLPSDRFFAERPEGSVSTLKIQRTQQEDSAVYLCASSPSPGQGLYEQYFGPGTRLTVT.

The chain employs TRBV7-6 and TRBJ1-1; no clear D. The CDR3 runs 16 residues. Trimming stripped 5 bases from V and 2 bases from J, with 18 bases between. CDR1 and CDR2 (germline): SGHVS, FNYEAQ. This CDR3 is CASSADGTLINTEAFF. In DNA, the CDR3 is TGTGCCAGCAGCGCCGACGGAACTCTGATCAACACTGAAGCTTTCTTT.

There are a few counts of this clonotype. This chain connects TRBV7-2 to TRBJ2-5; D gene unclear. Germline CDR1 SGHTA, CDR2 FQGNSA. The V gene lost 5 bases and the J gene lost 7 bases, with 11 bases spanning the gap. CDR3 length: 12 residues. As DNA, the CDR3 is TGTGCCAGCAGCGAGCCTGACCGGACCCAGTACTTC. This codes for CASSEPDRTQYF.

This CDR3 reads CASKPPGKPNYGYTF. CDR3 sequence (DNA): TGTGCCAGCAAACCCCCAGGGAAACCTAACTATGGCTACACCTTC. The chain recombines TRBV2 with TRBJ1-2, with D perhaps matching TRBD1 (5 bases). This CDR3 is built from 15 residues. CDR1 and CDR2 from the germline V gene are SNHLY and FYNNEI. With 7 bases removed from V and 0 bases from J, the gap between germline ends came to 15 bases.

This chain connects TRBV11-2 to TRBJ2-5; weak D call: TRBD2 (7 bases). The CDR3 loop spans 16 amino acids. V dropped 6 bases and J dropped 1 base, with 18 bases sitting between them. Germline CDR1 and CDR2: SGHAT and FQNNGV. The CDR3 sequence is CASRGGAPAPQETQYF. CDR3 DNA sequence: TGTGCCAGCAGAGGGGGGGCTCCTGCCCCCCAAGAGACCCAGTACTTC.

This clonotype was detected once. This chain links TRBV6-2 or TRBV6-3 with TRBJ1-5; no clear D. This CDR3 has 15 amino acids. V gave up 6 bases and J gave up 6 bases, with 18 bases separating them. Germline V CDR1 and CDR2: MNHEY, SVGEGT. The chain's CDR3 is CASSRGGGLGQPQHF. As DNA, the CDR3 is TGTGCCAGCAGCCGTGGAGGTGGACTTGGTCAGCCCCAGCATTTT.

J is TRBJ2-7 and V is TRBV18; tentative D call: TRBD1 (6 bases). The length of the CDR3 is 15 residues. V lost 0 bases, J lost 6 bases, and 15 bases lay in between. Germline CDR1 and CDR2: KGHSH and LQKENI. The CDR3 protein is CASSPPGAWQSEQYF. The CDR3 DNA follows: TGTGCCAGCTCACCACCGGGGGCATGGCAAAGCGAGCAGTACTTC.

This clonotype has a handful of counts. The CDR3 sequence: CASRPETGGSYGYTF. CDR3 coding DNA: TGTGCCAGCAGACCCGAGACAGGTGGGAGCTATGGCTACACCTTC. This sequence joins TRBV7-6 and TRBJ1-2, with D possibly matching TRBD1 (6 bases). This CDR3 has 15 residues. With 6 bases removed from V and 4 bases from J, the gap between germline ends came to 18 bases. CDR1 is SGHVS, CDR2 FNYEAQ, per germline.

The V call is TRBV7-2, the J call TRBJ1-1; 10 bases are a match to TRBD1. The germline CDR1 and CDR2 sequences are SGHTA and FQGNSA. There are 15 residues in the CDR3. V trimming: 5 bases; J trimming: 6 bases; junction bases outside the gene matches: 9. CDR3 loop: CASSPWTGGRSEAFF. Written as DNA, the CDR3 is TGTGCCAGCAGCCCTTGGACAGGGGGGAGATCTGAAGCTTTCTTT.